Shown below are 11 T cell receptor beta chains from a single sample sequenced in a study of cytomegalovirus exposure and HLA in healthy donors. The PCR made use of 60 Vbeta and 13 Jbeta primers. TCRdb's copy holds only in-frame clones and misses some; the assay was immunoSEQ multiplex PCR. The table includes 120,000 to 150,000 clones, less than 85% detected once. The sequencing input was PBMCs. The receptors derive from a middle-aged man in good health and CMV-seronegative.

The gene calls are TRBV7-9 and TRBJ2-7, with D perhaps matching TRBD1 (5 bases). Deletions cut 3 bases from V and 0 bases from J, with 6 bases between. Germline values: CDR1 SEHNR, CDR2 FQNEAQ (reference sequence). The CDR3 has 13 amino acids. CDR3 region: CASSFGASYEQYF. The DNA for the CDR3 is TGTGCCAGCAGCTTTGGGGCCTCCTACGAGCAGTACTTC.

The chain uses TRBV19 and TRBJ2-5; D possibly corresponds to TRBD2 (7 bases). The ends were cut back, 8 bases at V and 2 bases at J, with 12 bases in the middle. From germline, CDR1 is LNHDA and CDR2 SQIVND (reference sequence). The CDR3 length is 13 residues. CDR3 amino acids: CASAGAGQETQYF. The DNA of the CDR3 is TGTGCCAGTGCGGGGGCAGGACAAGAGACCCAGTACTTC.

The chain uses TRBV10-2 and TRBJ2-1; 8 bases are a match to TRBD1. Germline assignment: CDR1 WSHSY and CDR2 SAAADI. V trimming: 5 bases; J trimming: 3 bases; junction bases outside the gene matches: 12. The CDR3 extends over 17 amino acids. This CDR3 is CASSIIPRTGIYNEQFF. In DNA, the CDR3 is TGCGCCAGCAGTATCATCCCTAGGACAGGGATCTACAATGAGCAGTTCTTC.

The V and J genes are TRBV7-6 and TRBJ2-3; 9 bases fit TRBD1. J gave up 6 bases and V 4 bases, and 5 bases lay outside the gene matches. Germline V lookup: CDR1 SGHVS, CDR2 FNYEAQ. This CDR3 spans 14 amino acids. CDR3 nucleotides: TGTGCCAGCAGCTCTCGGACAGGGGTTGATACGCAGTATTTT. Translated: CASSSRTGVDTQYF.

This sequence joins TRBV7-8 and TRBJ2-7, with D perhaps matching TRBD1 (6 bases). This CDR3 spans 14 amino acids. From germline, CDR1 is SGHVS and CDR2 FQNEAQ. Trimming shortened V by 0 bases and J by 4 bases, and 10 bases separated the two germline ends. In DNA form, the CDR3 reads TGTGCCAGCAGCTTAGCACAGGGCCAGTACGAGCAGTACTTC. Translating it yields CASSLAQGQYEQYF.

The chain couples TRBV4-2 to TRBJ2-7; no clear D. The CDR3 covers 19 residues. V gave up 1 base and J gave up 1 base, with 23 bases separating them. Germline CDR1 and CDR2: LGHNA and YNFKEQ. The CDR3 DNA follows: TGTGCCAGCAGCCAAGGAGTGTTTAGCTCAACAACCTCATCCTACGAGCAGTACTTC. It codes for CASSQGVFSSTTSSYEQYF.

This chain joins TRBV28 and TRBJ1-3, with unresolved D. CDR3 length: 14 residues. Germline lookup yields CDR1 MDHEN and CDR2 SYDVKM. Trimming stripped 10 bases from V and 8 bases from J, with 21 bases between. CDR3 DNA sequence: TGTGCCACCTTAAATGGTATCCTCGCGGACACCATATATTTT. Its protein product is CATLNGILADTIYF.

This rearrangement joins TRBV4-2 to TRBJ1-1; D ambiguous. In germline, CDR1 is LGHNA, CDR2 YNFKEQ. CDR3 length: 13 residues. V was trimmed by 8 bases and J by 4 bases, leaving 14 bases between them. The CDR3: CASSLSGVTEAFF. For the CDR3, the DNA is TGTGCCAGCTCTTTGTCCGGGGTCACTGAAGCTTTCTTT.

This chain connects TRBV30 to TRBJ2-1, with 11 bases lining up with TRBD2. V dropped 5 bases and J dropped 7; count of bases not matched to a gene: 10. CDR1 is GTSNPN, CDR2 SVGIG, per germline (reference sequence). This CDR3 has 15 amino acids. The CDR3 loop is CAWCPRLAGRNEQFF. CDR3 bases: TGTGCCTGGTGCCCCCGACTAGCGGGGAGGAATGAGCAGTTCTTC.

V gene TRBV15 combines with J gene TRBJ2-7, with D possibly TRBD2 on 5 matching bases. This CDR3 has 17 amino acids. Trimming left V 3 bases short and J 0 bases short, with 18 bases between. The germline gives CDR1 LNHNV, CDR2 YYDKDF (reference sequence). CDR3 residues: CATSRGVSPSTSYEQYF. The CDR3 bases are TGTGCCACCAGCAGGGGAGTCAGTCCAAGTACCTCCTACGAGCAGTACTTC.

The CDR3, as DNA: TGTGCCAGCAGTGACTCAACCGGGAGAGCAGATACGCAGTATTTT. It specifies CASSDSTGRADTQYF. This rearrangement joins TRBV6-4 to TRBJ2-3, with D possibly TRBD2 on 6 matching bases. Germline V CDR1 and CDR2: MRHNA, SNTAGT. The ends were cut back, 0 bases at V and 4 bases at J, with 11 bases in the middle. The CDR3 has 15 residues.